This T cell receptor beta chain was obtained from a study of blood T cell repertoires in COVID-19. Looking at the study overall: The United States, Italy and Spain provided the acute and convalescent COVID-19 samples. Sources were T cells, B-cell-depleted T cells, or PBMCs; the material itself was cDNA or gDNA.

Authors' data handling: It was from reference gene primer amplification that nucleated cell counts were estimated. This table comes from immunoSEQ multiplex PCR, and its TCRdb copy is limited to in-frame clones, with some not included. V, J and clone size are those of that table, while D and trimming were read from the DNA. The data contain hundreds of thousands of clones, about 85% of them singletons. This CDR3 is built from 13 residues. V lost 5 bases and J lost 6; bases outside the gene matches: 6. The sample was peripheral blood. The sequence came from a man in his late teens or twenties with active or convalescent COVID-19. V is TRBV12-3 or TRBV12-4 and J is TRBJ1-2; TRBD1 agrees at 7 bases. This chain's CDR3 is CASSPDRVHGYTF. The CDR3 DNA is TGTGCCAGCAGTCCAGACAGGGTCCATGGCTACACCTTC.